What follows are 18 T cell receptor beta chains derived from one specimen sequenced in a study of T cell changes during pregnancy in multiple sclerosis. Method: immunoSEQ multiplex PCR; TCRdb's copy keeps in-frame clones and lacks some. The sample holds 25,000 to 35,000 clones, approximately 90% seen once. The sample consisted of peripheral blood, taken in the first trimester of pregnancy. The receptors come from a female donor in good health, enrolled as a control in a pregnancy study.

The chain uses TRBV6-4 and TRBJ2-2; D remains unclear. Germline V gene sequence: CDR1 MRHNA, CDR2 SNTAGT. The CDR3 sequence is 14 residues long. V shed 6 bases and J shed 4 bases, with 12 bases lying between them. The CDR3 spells CASSAHPGTGELFF. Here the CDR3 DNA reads TGTGCCAGCAGCGCGCATCCTGGCACCGGGGAGCTGTTTTTT.

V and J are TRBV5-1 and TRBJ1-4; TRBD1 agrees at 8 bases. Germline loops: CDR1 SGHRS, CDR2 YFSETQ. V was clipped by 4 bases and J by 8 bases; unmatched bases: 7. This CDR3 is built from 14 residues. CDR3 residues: CASSPTGVQEKLFF. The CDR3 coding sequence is TGCGCCAGCAGCCCGACAGGGGTTCAGGAAAAACTGTTTTTT.

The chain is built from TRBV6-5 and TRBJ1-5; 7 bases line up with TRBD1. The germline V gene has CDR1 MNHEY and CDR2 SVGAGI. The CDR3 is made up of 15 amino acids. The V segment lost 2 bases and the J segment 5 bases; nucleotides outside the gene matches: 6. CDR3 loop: CASSYLGGTDQPQHF. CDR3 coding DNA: TGTGCCAGCAGTTACCTGGGTGGGACAGATCAGCCCCAGCATTTT.

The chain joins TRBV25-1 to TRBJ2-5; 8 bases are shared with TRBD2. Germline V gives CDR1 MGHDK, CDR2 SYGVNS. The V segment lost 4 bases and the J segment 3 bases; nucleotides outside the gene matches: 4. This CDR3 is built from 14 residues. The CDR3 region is CASSGLAGKETQYF. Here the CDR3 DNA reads TGTGCCAGCAGTGGTTTAGCGGGGAAAGAGACCCAGTACTTC.

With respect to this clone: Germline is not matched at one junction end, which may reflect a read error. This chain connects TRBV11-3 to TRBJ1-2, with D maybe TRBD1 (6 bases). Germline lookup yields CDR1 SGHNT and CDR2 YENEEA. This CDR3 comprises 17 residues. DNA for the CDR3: TGTGCCAGCAGGTTAGGTGATCCCGGGACATTAGGCTATGGCTACACCTTC. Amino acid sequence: CASRLGDPGTLGYGYTF.

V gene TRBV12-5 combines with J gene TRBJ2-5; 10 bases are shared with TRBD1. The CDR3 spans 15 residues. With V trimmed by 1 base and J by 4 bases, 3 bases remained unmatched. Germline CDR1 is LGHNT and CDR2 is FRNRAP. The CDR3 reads CASGLGTGGGETQYF. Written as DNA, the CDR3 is TGTGCTAGTGGTTTGGGGACAGGGGGTGGAGAGACCCAGTACTTC.

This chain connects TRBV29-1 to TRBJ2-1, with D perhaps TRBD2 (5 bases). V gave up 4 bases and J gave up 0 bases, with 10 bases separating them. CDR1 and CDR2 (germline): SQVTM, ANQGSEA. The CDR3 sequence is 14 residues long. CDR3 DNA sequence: TGCAGCGTTGGCCGGGATGGCTCCTACAATGAGCAGTTCTTC. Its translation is CSVGRDGSYNEQFF.

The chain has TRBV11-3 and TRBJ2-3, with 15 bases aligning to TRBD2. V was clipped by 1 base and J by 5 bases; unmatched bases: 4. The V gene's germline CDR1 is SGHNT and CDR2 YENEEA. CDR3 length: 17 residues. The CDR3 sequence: CASSLGTSGGAKDTQYF. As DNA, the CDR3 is TGTGCCAGCAGCTTAGGGACTAGCGGGGGGGCTAAAGATACGCAGTATTTT.

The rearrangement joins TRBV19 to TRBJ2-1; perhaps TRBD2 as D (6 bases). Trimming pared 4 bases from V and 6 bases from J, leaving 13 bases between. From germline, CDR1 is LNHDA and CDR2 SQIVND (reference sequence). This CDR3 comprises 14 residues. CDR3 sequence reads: CASSKVEAGNEQFF. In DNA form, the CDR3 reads TGTGCCAGTAGTAAAGTGGAAGCGGGCAATGAGCAGTTCTTC.

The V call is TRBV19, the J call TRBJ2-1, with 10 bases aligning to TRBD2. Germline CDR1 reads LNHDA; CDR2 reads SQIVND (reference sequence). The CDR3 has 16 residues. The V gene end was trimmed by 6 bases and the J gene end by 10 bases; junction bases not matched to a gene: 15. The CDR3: CASSTRGALAGVEQFF. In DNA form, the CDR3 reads TGTGCCAGTAGCACCCGGGGGGCCCTAGCGGGAGTGGAGCAGTTCTTC.

CDR3 protein: CASRPPGAKNIQYF. The CDR3 nucleotides read TGTGCCAGCAGGCCCCCGGGAGCCAAAAACATTCAGTACTTC. The rearrangement uses TRBV28 and TRBJ2-4; D remains ambiguous. V lost 6 bases to trimming and J lost 0 bases, with 9 bases between them. The CDR3 contains 14 residues. Germline-derived CDR1 and CDR2 are MDHEN and SYDVKM.

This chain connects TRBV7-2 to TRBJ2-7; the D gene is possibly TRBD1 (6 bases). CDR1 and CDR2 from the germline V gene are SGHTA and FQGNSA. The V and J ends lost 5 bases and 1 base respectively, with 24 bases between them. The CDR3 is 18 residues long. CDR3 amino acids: CASSPIPPGPGTSYEQYF. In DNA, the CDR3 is TGTGCCAGCAGCCCAATTCCCCCCGGGCCAGGGACATCCTACGAGCAGTACTTC.

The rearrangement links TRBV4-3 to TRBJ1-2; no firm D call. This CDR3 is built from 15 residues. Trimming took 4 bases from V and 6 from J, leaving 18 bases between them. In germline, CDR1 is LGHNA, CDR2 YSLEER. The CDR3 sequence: CASSPTIGSQDGYTF. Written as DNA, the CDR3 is TGCGCCAGCAGCCCCACCATCGGGAGCCAGGATGGCTACACCTTC.

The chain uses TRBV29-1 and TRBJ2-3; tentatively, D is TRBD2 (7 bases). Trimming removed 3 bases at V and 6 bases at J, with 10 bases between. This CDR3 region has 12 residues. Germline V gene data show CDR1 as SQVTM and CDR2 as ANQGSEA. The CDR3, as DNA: TGCAGCGTTGAGGGGGGGGCGGATACGCAGTATTTT. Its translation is CSVEGGADTQYF.

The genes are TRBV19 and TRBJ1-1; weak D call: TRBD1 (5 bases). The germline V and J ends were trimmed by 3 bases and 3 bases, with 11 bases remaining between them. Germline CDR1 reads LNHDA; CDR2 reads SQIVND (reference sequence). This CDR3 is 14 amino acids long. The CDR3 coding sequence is TGTGCCAGTAGTATGGGACTGGCGGACACTGAAGCTTTCTTT. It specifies CASSMGLADTEAFF.

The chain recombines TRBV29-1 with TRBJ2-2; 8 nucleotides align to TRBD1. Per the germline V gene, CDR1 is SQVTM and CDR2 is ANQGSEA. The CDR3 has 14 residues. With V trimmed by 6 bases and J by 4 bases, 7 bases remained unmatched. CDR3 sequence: CSVHRGVSTGELFF. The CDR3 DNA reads TGCAGCGTGCACAGGGGGGTGTCCACCGGGGAGCTGTTTTTT.

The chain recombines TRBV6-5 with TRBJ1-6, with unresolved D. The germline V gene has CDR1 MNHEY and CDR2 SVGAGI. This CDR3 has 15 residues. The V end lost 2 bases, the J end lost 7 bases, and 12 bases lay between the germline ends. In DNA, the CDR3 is TGTGCCAGCAGTTACACCGACACTGGGAATTCACCCCTCCACTTT. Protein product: CASSYTDTGNSPLHF.

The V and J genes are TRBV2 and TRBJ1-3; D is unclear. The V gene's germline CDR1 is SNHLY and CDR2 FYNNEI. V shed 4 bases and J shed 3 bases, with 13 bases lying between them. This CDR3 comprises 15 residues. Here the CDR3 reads CASSVSGNLGNTIYF. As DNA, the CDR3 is TGTGCCAGCAGTGTCTCAGGCAATCTTGGAAACACCATATATTTT.